This passage covers 19 T cell receptor beta chains from one sample sequenced in a study of Graves' ophthalmopathy and Graves' hyperthyroidism. Amplification of the TCR beta CDR3 regions used RNA transcripts (as template). RT-PCR was first run with HTBI primers, then multiplex PCR in a second round. TCRdb redid the calling of the multiplex PCR reads with MiXCR, one entry per CDR3 protein. The table lists around 1.1 million distinct CDR3 sequences, 35% to 40% of them singletons. The sequenced material came from peripheral blood or thyroid tissue (not recorded which). Receptors were obtained from an adult man with Graves' hyperthyroidism.

V usage is TRBV7-9 and J usage is TRBJ2-3, with D tentatively TRBD1 (5 bases). The V end lost 8 bases, the J end lost 1 base, and 16 bases lay between the germline ends. The CDR3 has 15 residues. Germline loops: CDR1 SEHNR, CDR2 FQNEAQ (reference sequence). Here the CDR3 reads CASGLQAFGTDTQYF. The CDR3 DNA reads TGTGCCAGCGGTTTACAGGCGTTTGGCACAGATACGCAGTATTTT. The entire variable domain, with the rest obtained from reference TRBV7-9 and TRBJ2-3, is as follows: DTGVSQNPRHKITKRGQNVTFRCDPISEHNRLYWYRQTLGQGPEFLTYFQNEAQLEKSRLLSDRFSAERPKGSFSTLEIQRTEQGDSAMYLCASGLQAFGTDTQYFGPGTRLTVL.

V is TRBV20-1 and J is TRBJ1-3; D call uncertain. Trimming took off 3 bases at V and 0 bases at J, with 6 bases between the two ends. The germline V gene encodes CDR1 DFQATT and CDR2 SNEGSKA (reference sequence). The CDR3 loop spans 13 amino acids. This CDR3 is CSASAYSGNTIYF. CDR3 nucleotide sequence: TGCAGTGCTAGTGCCTACTCTGGAAACACCATATATTTT.

A note on this clonotype: One end of the junction fails to match germline, which may point to a read error. CDR3 in amino acids: CASSHAPGLNTEAFF. CDR3 DNA sequence: TGCGCCAGCAGCCATGCACCCGGGCTCAACACTGAAGCTTTCTTT. The V and J genes are TRBV7-4 and TRBJ1-1, with no clear D. Per the germline V gene, CDR1 is SGHVT and CDR2 is SQSDAQ. The CDR3 is made up of 15 amino acids.

This clonotype has just a few counts. This chain connects TRBV12-3 or TRBV12-4 to TRBJ2-7; D might be TRBD2 (6 bases). Trimming pared 9 bases from V and 3 bases from J, leaving 12 bases between. CDR3 length: 12 amino acids. The CDR3: CASTQGGYEQYF. The CDR3 region has the DNA TGTGCCAGTACCCAGGGAGGCTACGAGCAGTACTTC.

This clonotype was seen many times. The V gene is TRBV19, the J gene TRBJ1-1, with D unclear. V lost 0 bases, J lost 0 bases, and 2 bases lay in between. Germline CDR1 LNHDA, CDR2 SQIVND (reference sequence). This CDR3 has 13 residues. CDR3 nucleotide sequence: TGTGCCAGTAGTATAGACCTGAACACTGAAGCTTTCTTT. Its protein is CASSIDLNTEAFF. Supplemented by reference TRBV19 and TRBJ1-1, the full variable domain reads DGGITQSPKYLFRKEGQNVTLSCEQNLNHDAMYWYRQDPGQGLRLIYYSQIVNDFQKGDIAEGYSVSREKKESFPLTVTSAQKNPTAFYLCASSIDLNTEAFFGQGTRLTVV.

This clonotype was found many times. The chain combines TRBV7-2 with TRBJ1-2; TRBD1 matches 7 bases. The germline gives CDR1 SGHTA, CDR2 FQGNSA. The CDR3 covers 19 residues. The V gene end was trimmed by 1 base and the J gene end by 4 bases; junction bases not matched to a gene: 18. DNA for the CDR3: TGTGCCAGCAGCTTAGTGGTGGGACAGCCTGGAAAGTCAGGCTATGGCTACACCTTC. Translated, it gives CASSLVVGQPGKSGYGYTF.

With regard to this clonotype: A much larger clone sits a single nucleotide away, making a read error possible. The V call is TRBV10-3, the J call TRBJ2-7, with 8 bases that match TRBD2. CDR1 is ENHRY and CDR2 is SYGVKD in the germline V gene. CDR3 length: 13 amino acids. V shed 6 bases, J shed 5 bases, and the junction held 6 bases outside the gene matches. The CDR3 here is CAIREISGDEQYF. DNA of the CDR3: TGTGCCATCAGGGAGATTAGCGGGGACGAGCAGTACTTC.

Many counts were recorded for this clonotype. V gene TRBV24-1 combines with J gene TRBJ2-5; D remains unclear. CDR3 length: 14 amino acids. Trimming took 5 bases from V and 1 from J, leaving 10 bases between them. The germline gives CDR1 KGHDR, CDR2 SFDVKD. The CDR3 DNA is TGTGCCACCAGTGGACCGAGCTCCCAAGAGACCCAGTACTTC. Protein: CATSGPSSQETQYF.

The genes are TRBV25-1 and TRBJ2-7, with D possibly TRBD1 on 7 matching bases. Germline CDR1 is MGHDK and CDR2 is SYGVNS. Trimming shortened V by 6 bases and J by 1 base, and 22 bases separated the two germline ends. This CDR3 is 17 amino acids long. CDR3 DNA sequence: TGTGCCAGCAGCCAACAGGCAGGGGGGCGCGGGTCCTACGAGCAGTACTTC. Its protein is CASSQQAGGRGSYEQYF.

This clonotype was seen more than once but under ten times. V usage is TRBV9 and J usage is TRBJ1-2; possible D gene TRBD1, 5 bases. The germline V gene encodes CDR1 SGDLS and CDR2 YYNGEE. V gave up 0 bases and J gave up 4 bases, with 7 bases separating them. This CDR3 region has 13 residues. As DNA, the CDR3 is TGTGCCAGCAGCGTAGACAGGCGCTATGGCTACACCTTC. This gives the protein CASSVDRRYGYTF.

The CDR3 nucleotides are TGCAGTGCCTCGACACGTTATAGCAATCAGCCCCAGCATTTT. Amino acids: CSASTRYSNQPQHF. The chain is built from TRBV20-1 and TRBJ1-5; no clear D gene. V was shortened by 6 bases and J by 0 bases, with 12 bases between the two germline ends. The CDR3 covers 14 residues. Germline CDR1 is DFQATT and CDR2 is SNEGSKA (reference sequence).

The chain links TRBV12-3 or TRBV12-4 to TRBJ2-4; 7 nucleotides match TRBD1. J lost 0 bases, V lost 11 bases, and 22 bases had no gene match. The CDR3 contains 19 residues. CDR3 nucleotides: TGTGCCGTCAGTGAGTCCCAGTTGGGACAGTTTCTAGCCAAAAACATTCAGTACTTC. Amino acids: CAVSESQLGQFLAKNIQYF.

This clonotype was seen at least ten times. The chain combines TRBV20-1 with TRBJ2-7; 7 nucleotides agree with TRBD2. Trimming at V came to 3 bases and at J to 1 base, leaving 6 bases not matched to a gene. This CDR3 spans 14 amino acids. Germline lookup yields CDR1 DFQATT and CDR2 SNEGSKA (reference sequence). CDR3 loop: CSASRPSGSYEQYF. CDR3 nucleotide sequence: TGCAGTGCTAGTAGGCCTAGCGGATCCTACGAGCAGTACTTC.

The chain links TRBV29-1 to TRBJ1-1, with unresolved D. Germline assignment: CDR1 SQVTM and CDR2 ANQGSEA. The CDR3 contains 13 residues. Deletions cut 7 bases from V and 0 bases from J, with 12 bases between. The CDR3 here is CSAVGWVNTEAFF. The DNA of the CDR3 is TGCAGCGCAGTAGGGTGGGTGAACACTGAAGCTTTCTTT.

The sample holds many counts of this clonotype. The chain employs TRBV7-9 and TRBJ1-2; D gene ambiguous. Trimming pared 0 bases from V and 4 bases from J, leaving 12 bases between. The germline V gene encodes CDR1 SEHNR and CDR2 FQNEAQ (reference sequence). This CDR3 contains 15 residues. The DNA for the CDR3 is TGTGCCAGCAGCTTAGCGGCGGCAGCCACCTATGGCTACACCTTC. Translating gives CASSLAAAATYGYTF.

This clonotype appeared a few times. This chain links TRBV6-5 with TRBJ2-7; no reliable D call. CDR1 is MNHEY and CDR2 is SVGAGI in the germline V gene. The germline V and J ends were trimmed by 0 bases and 3 bases, with 15 bases remaining between them. The CDR3 length is 16 residues. This CDR3 is CASSYSRTHSVYEQYF. The CDR3 DNA is TGTGCCAGCAGTTACTCTAGGACCCATTCTGTCTACGAGCAGTACTTC.

This sequence joins TRBV29-1 and TRBJ1-2; 8 positions match TRBD1. V was pared by 4 bases and J by 0 bases, with 7 bases of the junction left unmatched. The CDR3 is made up of 15 amino acids. Germline V CDR1 and CDR2: SQVTM, ANQGSEA. The CDR3 coding sequence is TGCAGCGTTGGAAGACAGGGGATCCCTAACTATGGCTACACCTTC. The encoded protein is CSVGRQGIPNYGYTF.

This clonotype has at least ten counts. The chain carries TRBV12-3 or TRBV12-4 and TRBJ1-5, with D uncertain. This CDR3 is 13 amino acids long. V lost 6 bases, J lost 4 bases, and 10 bases lay in between. CDR3 region: CASSPTVNQPQHF. In nucleotides, the CDR3 is TGTGCCAGCAGCCCGACCGTGAATCAGCCCCAGCATTTT.

V gene TRBV4-3 combines with J gene TRBJ1-4; D ambiguous. V was shortened by 4 bases and J by 8 bases, with 11 bases between the two germline ends. Germline V gene sequence: CDR1 LGHNA, CDR2 YSLEER. The CDR3 covers 13 residues. The CDR3 DNA reads as TGCGCCAGCAGCCCCGACCCGGGAGAAAAACTGTTTTTT. This sequence encodes CASSPDPGEKLFF.